The 28 T cell receptor beta chains listed next were all sequenced from one sample in a study of blood T cells in healthy people across ages. A second about 6 to 11 cycle PCR used barcoded and J-beta primers. One entry per CDR3 protein results from TCRdb running MiXCR on the 5' RACE reads. The data contain approximately 1.5 million distinct CDR3 sequences, about 31% of them singletons. The sequencing input was blood. These receptors all stem from a woman aged 25-40 years in good health.

In this sample, this clonotype turned up many times. The V and J genes are TRBV10-2 and TRBJ2-7; D perhaps matches TRBD1 (5 bases). V lost 5 bases to trimming and J lost 2 bases, with 10 bases between them. This CDR3 region has 13 residues. Germline CDR1 WSHSY, CDR2 SAAADI. The CDR3 protein is CASSWGPAYEQYF. DNA of the CDR3: TGCGCCAGCAGTTGGGGCCCAGCCTACGAGCAGTACTTC.

The sample holds one count of this clonotype. No conserved phenylalanine or tryptophan ends this CDR3, so it is likely a read error. The chain couples TRBV6-1 to TRBJ1-1; D is uncertain. There are 13 residues in the CDR3. Germline V lookup: CDR1 MNHNS, CDR2 SASEGT. The CDR3 region is CASSELVNSEAFL. The DNA of the CDR3 is TGTGCCAGCAGTGAACTTGTGAACTCTGAAGCTTTCTTG.

This clonotype has only a few counts. The chain uses TRBV20-1 and TRBJ2-7; the match to TRBD2 covers 16 bases. V lost 5 bases to trimming and J lost 5 bases; unmatched junction nucleotides: 15. The germline gives CDR1 DFQATT, CDR2 SNEGSKA (reference sequence). The CDR3 spans 18 residues. Here the CDR3 reads CSAAGTSGGASWSHEQYF. The CDR3 region has the DNA TGCAGTGCTGCCGGGACTAGCGGGGGGGCCTCTTGGTCCCACGAGCAGTACTTC.

This chain links TRBV12-3 or TRBV12-4 with TRBJ2-4; 8 positions agree with TRBD1. V lost 4 bases, J lost 0 bases, and 11 bases stayed unmatched. The CDR3 extends over 18 amino acids. CDR3 residues: CASSSVRQGMIAKNIQYF. The CDR3 DNA is TGTGCCAGCAGTTCGGTTAGACAGGGGATGATAGCCAAAAACATTCAGTACTTC.

In its sample, this clonotype was seen many times. The chain recombines TRBV4-2 with TRBJ2-1, with 7 bases that match TRBD2. This CDR3 comprises 15 residues. V shed 3 bases, J shed 0 bases, and the junction held 2 bases outside the gene matches. Per the germline V gene, CDR1 is LGHNA and CDR2 is YNFKEQ. CDR3 coding DNA: TGTGCCAGCAGCCAGTGGGGGGGCTCCTACAATGAGCAGTTCTTC. Translating gives CASSQWGGSYNEQFF.

V is TRBV20-1 and J is TRBJ2-7; tentative D call: TRBD1 (5 bases). This CDR3 region has 15 residues. Germline assignment: CDR1 DFQATT and CDR2 SNEGSKA (reference sequence). With 1 base removed from V and 0 bases from J, the gap between germline ends came to 13 bases. The CDR3 coding sequence is TGCAGTGCTAGAGCCCTGTCAGGGAACTCCTACGAGCAGTACTTC. Translated: CSARALSGNSYEQYF.

This rearrangement joins TRBV20-1 to TRBJ2-5; 13 positions agree with TRBD2. Germline V lookup: CDR1 DFQATT, CDR2 SNEGSKA (reference sequence). This CDR3 is 17 amino acids long. Germline trimming cut 0 bases from V and 5 bases from J; bases unmatched to any gene: 9. CDR3 DNA sequence: TGCAGTGCTAGAGACATTTTGCCGGGACTAGCGGGGGAGACCCAGTACTTC. Translated, it gives CSARDILPGLAGETQYF.

This clonotype was counted at least ten times. The V call is TRBV20-1, the J call TRBJ2-1; weak D call: TRBD2 (5 bases). Germline V lookup: CDR1 DFQATT, CDR2 SNEGSKA (reference sequence). The CDR3 covers 12 residues. This CDR3 is CRVDFSYNEQFF. In DNA, the CDR3 is TGCAGAGTGGACTTCTCCTACAATGAGCAGTTCTTC.

This clonotype was observed a few times. V gene TRBV5-1 combines with J gene TRBJ2-7, with 7 bases matching TRBD1. The CDR3 totals 16 residues. Germline V gene lookup returns CDR1 SGHRS and CDR2 YFSETQ. V lost 2 bases, J lost 4 bases, and 12 bases stayed unmatched. CDR3 amino acids: CASSLGAGTDYYEQYF. DNA for the CDR3: TGCGCCAGCAGCTTAGGGGCCGGGACAGATTATTACGAGCAGTACTTC.

The chain recombines TRBV7-9 with TRBJ2-5; 7 positions match TRBD1. The closer fit of TRBJ2-7 to the DNA end suggests the J call may be wrong. The length of the CDR3 is 14 residues. Germline values: CDR1 SEHNR, CDR2 FQNEAQ (reference sequence). As DNA, the CDR3 is TGTGCCAGCAGCTTACAGGGGGTCCTTGACGAGCAGTACTTC. This sequence encodes CASSLQGVLDEQYF.

This chain links TRBV28 with TRBJ2-5; 10 positions match TRBD2. The CDR3 sequence is 20 residues long. After removal of 5 bases from V and 6 bases from J, the junction contained 24 bases not matched to a gene. CDR1 and CDR2 (germline): MDHEN, SYDVKM. The CDR3 here is CASSPPYWEREGLRQKTQYF. The CDR3 DNA reads as TGTGCCAGCAGTCCACCCTATTGGGAGCGGGAGGGCCTTCGGCAAAAGACCCAGTACTTC.

The genes are TRBV7-2 and TRBJ1-5; D possibly corresponds to TRBD1 (6 bases). V was pared by 4 bases and J by 1 base, with 11 bases between. Germline CDR1 and CDR2: SGHTA and FQGNSA. The CDR3 contains 15 residues. The CDR3 nucleotides read TGTGCCAGCAGCTCAGAGACAGGCAGCAATCAGCCCCAGCATTTT. This sequence encodes CASSSETGSNQPQHF. The whole variable domain, filled in from reference TRBV7-2 and TRBJ1-5, reads GAGVSQSPSNKVTEKGKDVELRCDPISGHTALYWYRQSLGQGLEFLIYFQGNSAPDKSGLPSDRFSAERTGGSVSTLTIQRTQQEDSAVYLCASSSETGSNQPQHFGDGTRLSIL.

Only a few counts were recorded for this clonotype. J is TRBJ1-2 and V is TRBV20-1; TRBD1 matches at 7 bases. J lost 5 bases, V lost 0 bases, and 6 bases had no gene match. The CDR3 length is 14 residues. Germline V gene data show CDR1 as DFQATT and CDR2 as SNEGSKA (reference sequence). The CDR3 DNA reads as TGCAGTGCTAGAGAGGACAGGAGGGCATATGGCTACACCTTC. This codes for CSAREDRRAYGYTF.

For the CDR3, the DNA is TGCAGTGCTAGAGATCCACGGAGGTCAGGGGAGACCCAGTACTTC. This codes for CSARDPRRSGETQYF. The rearrangement links TRBV20-1 to TRBJ2-7; D might be TRBD1 or TRBD2, each matching 5 bases. Near its end, the DNA agrees better with TRBJ2-5, so the J call may be wrong. The CDR3 sequence is 15 residues long. From germline, CDR1 is DFQATT and CDR2 SNEGSKA (reference sequence).

The chain has TRBV3-1 and TRBJ1-1; TRBD1 is a possible D gene (5 bases). Trimming took off 7 bases at V and 0 bases at J, with 12 bases between the two ends. The germline CDR1 and CDR2 sequences are LGHDT and YNNKEL (reference sequence). The CDR3 extends over 14 amino acids. CDR3 loop: CASTAQVMNTEAFF. Written as DNA, the CDR3 is TGTGCCAGCACCGCACAGGTAATGAACACTGAAGCTTTCTTT.

CDR3 nucleotide sequence: TGTGCCAGCAGCAAAGAACAGCTATCAACCTACGAGCAGTACTTC. This encodes CASSKEQLSTYEQYF. The genes are TRBV21-1 and TRBJ2-7. TRBV21-1 counts as a pseudogene. This CDR3 has 15 amino acids.

This clonotype was recorded many times. The chain is built from TRBV20-1 and TRBJ2-1; 13 bases map to TRBD2. CDR1 is DFQATT, CDR2 SNEGSKA, per germline (reference sequence). CDR3 length: 14 amino acids. V was clipped by 5 bases and J by 2 bases; unmatched bases: 0. The CDR3 here is CSAGTSGAYNEQFF. The CDR3 region has the DNA TGCAGTGCTGGGACTAGCGGGGCCTACAATGAGCAGTTCTTC.

The V gene is TRBV7-2, the J gene TRBJ1-1; possibly TRBD1 for D (6 bases). This CDR3 is built from 18 residues. V lost 6 bases, J lost 1 base, and 24 bases lay in between. Germline V gives CDR1 SGHTA, CDR2 FQGNSA. This CDR3 reads CASSPKGGLGVRNTEAFF. CDR3 bases: TGTGCCAGCAGTCCCAAGGGGGGTCTCGGGGTACGGAACACTGAAGCTTTCTTT.

The V gene is TRBV14, the J gene TRBJ2-5; 11 bases line up with TRBD1. The J call may be mistaken, given a closer DNA end match to TRBJ2-7. CDR3 length: 14 residues. The germline V gene encodes CDR1 SGHDN and CDR2 FVKESK. CDR3 sequence: CASSQEGQGDEQYF. The CDR3 nucleotides are TGTGCCAGCAGCCAAGAGGGACAGGGGGACGAGCAGTACTTC.

The table lists this clonotype with a few counts. This sequence joins TRBV9 and TRBJ2-1; 9 bases fit TRBD2. This CDR3 spans 15 amino acids. The V segment lost 0 bases and the J segment 6 bases; nucleotides outside the gene matches: 4. From germline, CDR1 is SGDLS and CDR2 YYNGEE. CDR3 DNA: TGTGCCAGCAGCGTAGGAACAGCGGGAGGCAATGAGCAGTTCTTC. Translated, it gives CASSVGTAGGNEQFF.

The rearrangement links TRBV24-1 to TRBJ2-2, with TRBD1 matching 7 bases. This CDR3 comprises 14 residues. Per germline, CDR1 KGHDR and CDR2 SFDVKD. With V trimmed by 9 bases and J by 5 bases, 8 bases remained unmatched. CDR3 bases: TGTGCCACCCAAACCTACAGGGGTACCGGGGAGCTGTTTTTT. Amino acid sequence: CATQTYRGTGELFF.

This clonotype appeared a few times. This chain connects TRBV3-1 to TRBJ2-1; TRBD2 matches 8 bases. The germline gives CDR1 LGHDT, CDR2 YNNKEL (reference sequence). The CDR3 has 14 residues. The trim removed 4 bases at V and 7 bases at J, leaving 6 bases unmatched. The CDR3 is CASSLPKRENEQFF. In nucleotides, the CDR3 is TGTGCCAGCAGCCTCCCCAAGCGGGAGAATGAGCAGTTCTTC.

This clonotype came up a few times. This sequence joins TRBV4-1 and TRBJ1-2; weak D call: TRBD1 (5 bases). V was clipped by 0 bases and J by 5 bases, with 13 bases between them. This CDR3 has 15 amino acids. Germline CDR1 is MGHRA and CDR2 is YSYEKL. The CDR3 here is CASSQEDSRQYGYTF. The CDR3 bases are TGCGCCAGCAGCCAAGAAGACAGCCGACAGTATGGCTACACCTTC.

Note on this clonotype: A single base separates this from a much larger clone, so it may be a read error. This chain links TRBV4-1 with TRBJ2-4; 7 positions match TRBD2. The CDR3 length is 18 residues. V lost 0 bases, J lost 13 bases, and 21 bases stayed unmatched. Germline V CDR1 and CDR2: MGHRA, YSYEKL. The CDR3 reads CASSQEGSSSGVSYGQYF. In DNA form, the CDR3 reads TGCGCCAGCAGCCAAGAAGGGTCTAGCAGCGGGGTCTCCTACGGGCAGTACTTC.

The chain couples TRBV28 to TRBJ2-7; tentative D call: TRBD2 (5 bases). Germline CDR1 MDHEN, CDR2 SYDVKM. V was clipped by 8 bases and J by 1 base, with 15 bases between them. This CDR3 contains 14 residues. CDR3 DNA sequence: TGTGCCAGCTGTTCGGACGGACTTTCCTACGAGCAGTACTTC. Translation gives CASCSDGLSYEQYF.

J is TRBJ1-1 and V is TRBV6-1; D is uncertain. V lost 0 bases and J lost 11, with 13 bases in between. Germline V gene data show CDR1 as MNHNS and CDR2 as SASEGT. This CDR3 is built from 13 residues. CDR3 sequence: CASSEAGGRRAFF. CDR3 sequence (DNA): TGTGCCAGCAGTGAAGCGGGCGGCAGGAGGGCTTTCTTT.

This clonotype was picked up one time. The rearrangement links TRBV5-1 to TRBJ2-1; the match to TRBD1 covers 7 bases. CDR1 and CDR2 from the germline V gene are SGHRS and YFSETQ. J lost 2 bases, V lost 10 bases, and 6 bases had no gene match. The CDR3 is made up of 13 amino acids. The CDR3 nucleotides are TGCGCCGGGCAACAGGGGACCTACAATGAGCAGTTCTTC. Translated: CAGQQGTYNEQFF.

The chain combines TRBV20-1 with TRBJ1-5, with 10 bases that match TRBD1. J gave up 7 bases and V 2 bases, and 14 bases lay outside the gene matches. The germline V gene has CDR1 DFQATT and CDR2 SNEGSKA (reference sequence). The CDR3 covers 17 residues. CDR3 in DNA: TGCAGTGCTAGAACTGACAGGGGGCGAAGGTCCGACCAGCCCCAGCATTTT. Translated: CSARTDRGRRSDQPQHF.